One and the same sample provided the 3 T cell receptor beta chains below, sequenced in a study of cytomegalovirus exposure and HLA in healthy donors. The PCR contained 60 Vbeta and 13 Jbeta primers. Only in-frame clones appear in the TCRdb table, and some are missing; sequencing was by immunoSEQ multiplex PCR. In the table there are some 190,000 clones, about four fifths of which are singletons. The source material was PBMCs. These receptors originate from a woman in her forties or fifties in good health and CMV-seronegative.

This clone was recorded a few times. The genes are TRBV2 and TRBJ1-1, with D maybe TRBD1 (6 bases). This CDR3 has 14 residues. Germline V gene data show CDR1 as SNHLY and CDR2 as FYNNEI. Trimming took 8 bases from V and 1 from J, leaving 14 bases between them. The CDR3 loop reads CASLPGHANTEAFF. CDR3 coding DNA: TGTGCCAGCTTACCGGGACATGCGAACACTGAAGCTTTCTTT.

This chain joins TRBV18 and TRBJ2-1; TRBD2 agrees at 12 bases. The V gene's germline CDR1 is KGHSH and CDR2 LQKENI. CDR3 length: 18 amino acids. V lost 4 bases and J lost 6; bases outside the gene matches: 13. The CDR3: CASSRTSGGPPPSNEQFF. CDR3 DNA: TGTGCCAGCTCACGTACTAGCGGGGGGCCCCCTCCCTCCAATGAGCAGTTCTTC.

J is TRBJ1-1 and V is TRBV6-5; TRBD1 is a possible D gene (6 bases). From germline, CDR1 is MNHEY and CDR2 SVGAGI. V lost 6 bases and J 11 bases, leaving 19 bases between the germline ends. The CDR3 runs 13 residues. The DNA of the CDR3 is TGTGCCAGCAGATCTTGGACAGTCCTGGAGGCTTTCTTT. Amino acid sequence: CASRSWTVLEAFF.